The clone carrying this TCR beta chain was picked up many times. Its target is not known. The sample belongs to a study of T-cell reconstitution after alpha-beta-depleted transplantation in children. It was with unique molecular identifiers that the TCRbeta library was prepared. TCRdb re-called the PCR reads through MiXCR, storing one row per CDR3 protein. Among tens of thousands of distinct CDR3 sequences listed, about 5.7% were seen once. Study-level findings and limits: Some patients' high day-60 TCRbeta diversity was traced to surviving recipient T cells and thymic progenitors. Newly generated T cells supplied most T-cell counts and diversity one year post-transplant. After transplant, at about two months, alpha-beta T cells were reportedly derived from several hundred expanded graft clones.

The germline V gene has CDR1 DFQATT and CDR2 SNEGSKA (reference sequence). V was shortened by 3 bases and J by 3 bases, with 11 bases between the two germline ends. CDR3 length: 14 residues. Sequenced here: PBMCs, mostly from graft donor cells, sampled 60 days after TCRalphabeta/CD19-depleted stem cell transplant. This chain joins TRBV20-1 and TRBJ2-2, with D perhaps TRBD2 (5 bases). The TCR comes from a female patient aged 2-10 years who had a stem cell transplant for aplastic anemia, so the T cells may come from the graft donor. This chain's CDR3 is CSASRTPYTGELFF. The CDR3 DNA is TGCAGTGCTAGTAGGACTCCCTACACCGGGGAGCTGTTTTTT.